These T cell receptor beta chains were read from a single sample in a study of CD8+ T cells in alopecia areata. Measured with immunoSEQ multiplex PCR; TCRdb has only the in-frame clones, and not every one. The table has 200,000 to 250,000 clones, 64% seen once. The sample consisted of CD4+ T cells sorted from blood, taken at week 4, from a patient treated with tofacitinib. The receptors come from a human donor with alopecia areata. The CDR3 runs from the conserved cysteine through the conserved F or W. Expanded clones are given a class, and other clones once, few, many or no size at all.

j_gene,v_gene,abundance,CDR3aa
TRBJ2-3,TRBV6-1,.,CASSAYYAQAQYF
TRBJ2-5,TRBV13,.,CASSHPGGETQYF
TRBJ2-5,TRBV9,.,CASSVAVQETQYF
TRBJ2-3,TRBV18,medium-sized,CASSPTGTSTDTQYF
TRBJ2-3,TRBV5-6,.,CASSFHYTDTQYF
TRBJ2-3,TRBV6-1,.,CASRLAGTDTQYF
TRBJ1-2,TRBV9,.,CASSVGQHYGYTF
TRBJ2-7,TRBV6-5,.,CASSLGANVRSEQYF
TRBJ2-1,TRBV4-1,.,CASHPRGVPYNEQFF
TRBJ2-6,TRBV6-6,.,CASSPVGGANVLTF
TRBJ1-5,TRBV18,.,CASSPSQPQHF
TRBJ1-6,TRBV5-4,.,CASSWDTNKNSPLHF
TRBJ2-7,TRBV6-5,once,CASSYSPGVGEQYF
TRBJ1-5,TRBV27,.,CASSFYPPGQAIQPQHF
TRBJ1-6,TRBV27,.,CASSFGQAMGSPLHF
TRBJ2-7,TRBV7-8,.,CASSLQGTYEQYF
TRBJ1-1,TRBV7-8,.,CASSLADRDTEAFF
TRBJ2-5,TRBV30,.,CAWSVKRGGRETQYF
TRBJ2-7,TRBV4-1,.,CASSPRSEGTSYEQYF
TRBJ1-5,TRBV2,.,CASSREGVNQPQHF
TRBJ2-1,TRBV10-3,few,CAIRPGTGNNEQFF
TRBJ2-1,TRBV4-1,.,CASSLAVEGGTYNEQFF
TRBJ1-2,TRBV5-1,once,CASSADGKKYGYTF
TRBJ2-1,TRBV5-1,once,CASSSAGTSGSNEQFF
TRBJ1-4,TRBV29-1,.,CSVSGTTDEKLFF
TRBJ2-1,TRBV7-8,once,CASSSLSSGGDNEQFF
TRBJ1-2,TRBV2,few,CASSWDGIDGYTF
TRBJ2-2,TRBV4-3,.,CASSPSYRRNTGELFF
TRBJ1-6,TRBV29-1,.,CSVAHNYNSPLHF
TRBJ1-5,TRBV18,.,CASSPTGDSNQPQHF
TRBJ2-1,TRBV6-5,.,CASSDHGGEQFF
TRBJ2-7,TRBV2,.,CASSDPGPNEQYF
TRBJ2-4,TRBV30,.,CAWSVGGAGIAKNIQYF
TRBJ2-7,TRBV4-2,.,CASSQLPTGQEYF
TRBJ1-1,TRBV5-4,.,CASSYQGAQNTEAFF
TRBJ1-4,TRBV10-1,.,CASGRGSDEKLFF
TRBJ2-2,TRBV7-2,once,CASSPTGELFF
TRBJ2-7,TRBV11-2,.,CASTTGSSSYEQYF
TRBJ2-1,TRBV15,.,CATSREPSGSSSYNEQFF
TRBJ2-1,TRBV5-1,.,CASSLGPSAGQYEQFF
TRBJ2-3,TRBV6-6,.,CAVHAGQTTDTQYF
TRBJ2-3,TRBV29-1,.,CSVEVASTDTQYF
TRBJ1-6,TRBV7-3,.,CASSHGQRDSPLHF
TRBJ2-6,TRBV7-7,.,CASSPLGGTGANVLTF
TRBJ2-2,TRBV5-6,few,CASSKGAANTGELFF
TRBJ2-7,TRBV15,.,CATSRDFANDEQYF
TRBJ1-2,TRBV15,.,CATSSERVPNYGYTF
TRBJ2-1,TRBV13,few,CASSSRTHNEQFF
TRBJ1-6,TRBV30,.,CAWKGGGYNSPLHF